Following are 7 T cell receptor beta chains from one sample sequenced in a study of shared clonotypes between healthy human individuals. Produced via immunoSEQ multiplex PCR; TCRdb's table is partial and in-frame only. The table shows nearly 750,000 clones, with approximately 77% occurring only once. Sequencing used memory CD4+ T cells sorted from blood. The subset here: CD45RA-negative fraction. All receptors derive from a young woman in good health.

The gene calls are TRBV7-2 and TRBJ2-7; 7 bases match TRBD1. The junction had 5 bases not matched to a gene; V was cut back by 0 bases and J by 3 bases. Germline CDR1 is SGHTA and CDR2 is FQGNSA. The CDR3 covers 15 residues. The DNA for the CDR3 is TGTGCCAGCAGCTTAGCGGGACAGACGGGCTACGAGCAGTACTTC. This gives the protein CASSLAGQTGYEQYF.

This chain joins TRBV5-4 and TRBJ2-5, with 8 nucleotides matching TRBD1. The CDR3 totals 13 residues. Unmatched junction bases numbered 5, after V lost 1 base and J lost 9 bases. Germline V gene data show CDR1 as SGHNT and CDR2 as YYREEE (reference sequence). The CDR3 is CASSLQGALAQYF. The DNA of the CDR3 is TGTGCCAGCAGCTTGCAGGGGGCCCTGGCCCAGTACTTC.

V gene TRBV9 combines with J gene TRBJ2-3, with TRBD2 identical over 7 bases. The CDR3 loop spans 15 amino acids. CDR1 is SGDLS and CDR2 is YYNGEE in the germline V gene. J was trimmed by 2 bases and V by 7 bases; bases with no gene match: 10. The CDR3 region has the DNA TGTGCCAGCCCCCTGGGGGGGGGTATCACAGATACGCAGTATTTT. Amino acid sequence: CASPLGGGITDTQYF.

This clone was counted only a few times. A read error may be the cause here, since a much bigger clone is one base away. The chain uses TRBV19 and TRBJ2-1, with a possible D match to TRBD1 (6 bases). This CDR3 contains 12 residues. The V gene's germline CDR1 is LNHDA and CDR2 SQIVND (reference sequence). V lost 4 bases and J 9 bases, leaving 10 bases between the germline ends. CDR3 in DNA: TGTGCCAGTAGTAACCAGGGGACTGAGCAGTTCTTC. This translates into CASSNQGTEQFF.

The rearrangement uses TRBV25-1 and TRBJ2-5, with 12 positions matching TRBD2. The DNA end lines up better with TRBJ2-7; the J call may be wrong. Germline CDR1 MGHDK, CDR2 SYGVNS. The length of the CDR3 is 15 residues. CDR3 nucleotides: TGTGCCAGCAGTGAAGCTGGACTAGCGGGATACGAGCAGTACTTC. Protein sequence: CASSEAGLAGYEQYF.

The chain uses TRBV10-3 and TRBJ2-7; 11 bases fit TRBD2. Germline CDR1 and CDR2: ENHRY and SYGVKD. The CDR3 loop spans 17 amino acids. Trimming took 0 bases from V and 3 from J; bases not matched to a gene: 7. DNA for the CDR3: TGTGCCATCAGTGAGTCCACTGGGACTAGCGGTTACTACGAGCAGTACTTC. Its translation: CAISESTGTSGYYEQYF.

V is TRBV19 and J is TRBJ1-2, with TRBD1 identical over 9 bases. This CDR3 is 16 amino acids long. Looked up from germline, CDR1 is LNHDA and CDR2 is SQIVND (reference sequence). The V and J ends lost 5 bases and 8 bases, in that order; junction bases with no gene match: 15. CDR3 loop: CASSSPYSTGGVGYTF. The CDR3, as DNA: TGTGCCAGTAGTTCCCCTTATTCCACAGGGGGCGTGGGCTACACCTTC.